This TCR beta chain derives from a study of identical twins. Germline assignment: CDR1 MDHEN and CDR2 SYDVKM. This CDR3 contains 15 residues. J was trimmed by 5 bases and V by 2 bases; bases with no gene match: 4. TCRdb re-analysed the 5' RACE reads in MiXCR, keeping a single row per CDR3 protein. The data hold about 890,000 distinct CDR3 sequences, with around an eighth observed a single time. There are many counts of this clonotype. The same data also went into a second study, on yellow fever vaccine responses in identical twins.

Sequenced input: PBMCs. The rearrangement links TRBV28 to TRBJ2-2; 8 nucleotides align to TRBD1. This clonotype was obtained from a woman aged 18-29 years in good health. CDR3 bases: TGTGCCAGCAGTTTACAGGGGGCGGGAACCGGGGAGCTGTTTTTT. Protein product: CASSLQGAGTGELFF.